The 7 T cell receptor beta chains reported below all come from one sample, sequenced in a study of blood T cell repertoires in COVID-19. The table came from immunoSEQ multiplex PCR; TCRdb's copy has only in-frame clones and leaves some out. This sample has fewer than 400,000 clones, with around 83% found just once. Sequencing was carried out using peripheral blood. These receptors were collected from a young man with active or convalescent COVID-19.

This chain joins TRBV3-1 (or the pseudogene TRBV3-2) and TRBJ2-2, with D maybe TRBD2 (5 bases). Germline CDR1 reads LGHDT; CDR2 reads YNNKEL (reference sequence). The V and J ends lost 0 bases and 5 bases respectively, with 10 bases between them. The CDR3 covers 15 residues. CDR3 sequence reads: CASSQDNGKTGELFF. CDR3 coding DNA: TGTGCCAGCAGCCAAGATAACGGGAAGACCGGGGAGCTGTTTTTT.

The rearrangement links TRBV25-1 to TRBJ1-4; D might be TRBD1 (5 bases). The ends were cut back, 4 bases at V and 10 bases at J, with 13 bases in the middle. CDR3 size: 13 residues. CDR1 MGHDK and CDR2 SYGVNS come from the germline V gene. The CDR3 sequence is CASSARGEGKLFF. The CDR3 nucleotides are TGTGCCAGCAGTGCCCGAGGGGAGGGAAAACTGTTTTTT.

The chain uses TRBV7-7 and TRBJ2-1, with 11 bases that match TRBD2. The trim removed 6 bases at V and 7 bases at J, leaving 17 bases unmatched. The CDR3 sequence is 18 residues long. Germline V lookup: CDR1 SSHAT, CDR2 FNYEAQ (reference sequence). The CDR3 nucleotides read TGTGCCAGCAGTCCTTCCTCACCACTAGCGGGAGTGGGGAATGAGCAGTTCTTC. Translating it yields CASSPSSPLAGVGNEQFF.

This chain uses TRBV18 with TRBJ1-1; D unresolved. Germline V gene lookup returns CDR1 KGHSH and CDR2 LQKENI. The CDR3 runs to 12 residues. V was shortened by 6 bases and J by 3 bases, with 8 bases between the two germline ends. CDR3 DNA sequence: TGTGCCAGCTCTCCGGTGGACACTGAAGCTTTCTTT. Its protein is CASSPVDTEAFF.

V usage is TRBV30 and J usage is TRBJ1-6, with D perhaps matching TRBD1 (5 bases). CDR1 is GTSNPN, CDR2 SVGIG, per germline (reference sequence). The CDR3 sequence is 16 residues long. Deletions cut 1 base from V and 4 bases from J, with 14 bases between. The CDR3: CAWSALAGQYNSPLHF. The CDR3 DNA reads TGTGCCTGGAGTGCGTTGGCGGGGCAATATAATTCACCCCTCCACTTT.

V is TRBV5-1 and J is TRBJ1-3; TRBD1 matches at 8 bases. CDR3 length: 14 amino acids. V shed 4 bases and J 7 bases; nucleotides not matched to a gene: 7. Germline V gene lookup returns CDR1 SGHRS and CDR2 YFSETQ. The CDR3 DNA reads TGCGCCAGCAGCCTCAGACAGGGGCTGAACACCATATATTTT. It codes for CASSLRQGLNTIYF.

The V gene is TRBV10-3, the J gene TRBJ1-1; possibly TRBD1 for D (6 bases). Trimming stripped 0 bases from V and 0 bases from J, with 29 bases between. CDR3 size: 22 residues. CDR1 is ENHRY and CDR2 is SYGVKD in the germline V gene. The CDR3 DNA is TGTGCCATCAGTGAGTCGACCCGGCAATACACACCCCTTCAGGGGCTGAACACTGAAGCTTTCTTT. Protein product: CAISESTRQYTPLQGLNTEAFF.